The text below deals with one T cell receptor (beta chain). Its specific antigen is unknown. One end of the junction is discordant with germline, which a read error may explain. The protocol used for the library was 5' RACE. TCRdb records Illumina HiSeq 2500 as the sequencer. The second PCR ran for about 7 to 11 cycles and used a J-beta primer mix along with a sample-barcoded 5' primer. A unique molecular identifier was introduced onto each TCR beta cDNA molecule by a template-switch 5' adaptor carrying 12 random nucleotides. Each sample yielded at least 2.5 million CDR3-containing paired-end reads. All of the RNA was converted into first-strand cDNA using the Mint cDNA synthesis kit, with a TRBC-specific oligonucleotide serving as the primer. After uracil-DNA glycosylase treatment, a first 18-cycle PCR used universal primers M1SS and BC2_uni_R on all cDNA. The paper's processing steps were these. For normalization, 1 million high-quality reads, each with a distinct molecular identifier, were randomly selected from each sample. Instead of being binned into consensus sequences, reads that shared molecular identifiers were thrown out. MiTCR, with a Q25 quality threshold and the strictest error-elimination algorithm, was used for CDR3 identification, clonotype clustering and error correction. Lower-bound total TCR beta diversity was estimated with a nonparametric unseen species model using Euler transformation. TCRdb reanalyzed the raw reads on its own, using fastp at Q25 for trimming and MiXCR for clone calling, and kept in-frame beta chains. Entries that share a CDR3 protein sequence are merged under the most common genes and DNA. These V and J calls derive from TCRdb rather than the authors' analysis. Here the sample has approximately 700,000 distinct CDR3 sequences; about 32% occur a single time. The leading ten clones occupy 15% to 19% of the sample.

Systemically healthy Caucasian individuals from Russia, roughly 40 in total and aged roughly 6 to 95 years, were included as donors. Each donor gave about 10 milliliters of peripheral blood, drawn into EDTA-treated Vacutainer tubes. Ficoll-Paque density-gradient centrifugation was used to isolate PBMCs, with at least 6.5 million per sample. Total RNA was extracted from PBMCs with Trizol reagent, with at least 5 micrograms obtained per sample. Naive CD45RAhigh/CD27high T cell percentages were measured by flow cytometry on a PBMC aliquot from every donor. This entry is derived from a study of blood T cells in healthy people across ages (dated by TCRdb to 2015 to 2017). As for the study more broadly: Template switching captured roughly one uniquely barcoded TCR beta cDNA molecule per two T cells in model experiments. To track age-related changes in TCR beta repertoire diversity, the study relied on deep sequencing normalized with unique cDNA molecular identifiers. Donors were grouped into four age groups: young (average roughly 15 years), middle-aged (around 39), aged (around 60) and long-lived (approximately 82). To avoid experimental bias, donors of different ages were randomly spread across the sequencing lanes. Two additional independent replicas of 1 million unique cDNA reads from the same blood draw were analyzed for two donors (one aged 18 to 30 and one aged 80 or older).

The investigation overall reported the following: Compared with the aged group, the long-lived group had more naive CD4+ T cells, fewer expanded clones and increased TCR diversity, a pattern suggesting age selection. Bulk unsorted PBMC profiling prevented conclusive comparison of naive and antigen-experienced compartments. As age increased, observed TCR beta diversity per million T cells dropped in a roughly linear way, and a significant reduction was already evident by age 40. Donor CMV infection status was unknown, potentially confounding age-related changes in expanded clonotypes. Total diversity estimates from one million sequenced T cells were considered lower bounds and underestimates. A strong correlation was found between observed TCR beta diversity and the percentage of naive T cells measured by flow cytometry.

The CDR3 holds 14 amino acids from the cysteine to the phenylalanine. Left in the record is the CDR3 DNA by itself, 42 bases read in frame from the first base. Recombination connected TRBV12-3 or TRBV12-4 to TRBJ2-3; there is no confident call for the D gene. Sequencing was performed on blood. The TCR originated in a woman older than 75 in good health. Donor details come from another sample of the same person, matched by shared clones. The CDR3 in this case is CASSLRGRTDAQYF. The sequence in DNA is TGTGCCAGCAGTTTACGTGGGCGCACAGATGCGCAGTATTTT.